The 16 T cell receptor beta chains reported below all come from one sample, sequenced in a study of identical twins. TCRdb redid the calling of the 5' RACE reads with MiXCR, one entry per CDR3 protein. The table lists around 530,000 distinct CDR3 sequences, nearly 15% of them singletons. These data were likewise used in another study, on yellow fever vaccine responses in identical twins.

The sample was CD4+ T cells sorted from blood. These receptors were collected from a woman between 18 and 29 years old in good health.

This clonotype has a handful of counts. The genes are TRBV5-1 and TRBJ2-7; D is perhaps TRBD1 or TRBD2 (5 bases each). V was trimmed by 1 base and J by 3 bases, leaving 11 bases between them. CDR3 length: 14 amino acids. Looked up from germline, CDR1 is SGHRS and CDR2 is YFSETQ. The CDR3 DNA follows: TGCGCCAGCAGCTTGTCCGGGGACGGCTACGAGCAGTACGTC. Protein sequence: CASSLSGDGYEQYV.

The V and J genes are TRBV10-3 and TRBJ1-4; possible D gene TRBD1, 6 bases. V lost 4 bases, J lost 5 bases, and 8 bases lay in between. CDR1 and CDR2 from the germline V gene are ENHRY and SYGVKD. The CDR3 totals 13 residues. CDR3 in amino acids: CAISAGENEKLFF. CDR3 DNA sequence: TGTGCCATCAGTGCAGGGGAGAATGAAAAACTGTTTTTT.

This clonotype was detected a few times. This rearrangement joins TRBV2 to TRBJ2-2, with a weak D call TRBD1 (7 bases). The CDR3 totals 15 residues. Germline CDR1 SNHLY, CDR2 FYNNEI. V shed 6 bases and J shed 1 base, with 12 bases lying between them. The CDR3: CASRGGQKNTGELFF. CDR3 DNA sequence: TGTGCCAGCAGGGGGGGACAGAAGAACACCGGGGAGCTGTTTTTT.

The V gene is TRBV2, the J gene TRBJ2-7; D gene ambiguous. Trimming left V 4 bases short and J 4 bases short, with 8 bases between. The germline CDR1 and CDR2 sequences are SNHLY and FYNNEI. The CDR3 is 12 residues long. The CDR3 DNA sequence: TGTGCCAGCAGTGTGGTAGGGTACGAGCAGTACTTC. It translates to CASSVVGYEQYF.

The chain uses TRBV5-1 and TRBJ2-2; 9 nucleotides line up with TRBD2. V dropped 7 bases and J dropped 4; count of bases not matched to a gene: 8. The CDR3 extends over 15 amino acids. Germline CDR1 is SGHRS and CDR2 is YFSETQ. The CDR3 is CASGPSGTLTGELFF. Written as DNA, the CDR3 is TGCGCCAGCGGGCCTAGCGGGACCCTCACCGGGGAGCTGTTTTTT.

The V call is TRBV19, the J call TRBJ1-5; TRBD1 aligns across 8 bases. Germline CDR1 reads LNHDA; CDR2 reads SQIVND (reference sequence). With V trimmed by 3 bases and J by 2 bases, 9 bases remained unmatched. This CDR3 comprises 17 residues. CDR3 residues: CASSIAVDRAGNQPQHF. DNA for the CDR3: TGTGCCAGTAGTATCGCCGTGGACAGGGCTGGCAATCAGCCCCAGCATTTT.

This chain joins TRBV12-3 or TRBV12-4 and TRBJ1-3, with D possibly being TRBD1 (5 bases). Trimming left V 6 bases short and J 0 bases short, with 12 bases between. The CDR3 spans 15 residues. CDR3 nucleotides: TGTGCCAGCAGCTCTGACAGTTCCTCTGGAAACACCATATATTTT. It translates to CASSSDSSSGNTIYF.

This clonotype turned up a few times. V gene TRBV29-1 combines with J gene TRBJ1-3; D gene uncertain. The CDR3 runs to 12 residues. CDR1 and CDR2 from the germline V gene are SQVTM and ANQGSEA. Trimming took 7 bases from V and 4 from J, leaving 11 bases between them. The CDR3 DNA is TGCAGCGCCACCGACGAGGGAAACACCATATATTTT. Amino acids: CSATDEGNTIYF.

This clonotype was seen at least ten times. The chain employs TRBV5-1 and TRBJ1-1, with D tentatively TRBD1 (6 bases). The V gene's germline CDR1 is SGHRS and CDR2 YFSETQ. V was pared by 2 bases and J by 4 bases, with 15 bases between. CDR3 length: 15 residues. The CDR3 DNA is TGCGCCAGCAGCTTCGGCTCAGGGGTGGGCACTGAAGCTTTCTTT. It is translated as CASSFGSGVGTEAFF.

This clonotype was found a few times. This rearrangement joins TRBV20-1 to TRBJ2-3, with TRBD2 identical over 8 bases. Germline V gene lookup returns CDR1 DFQATT and CDR2 SNEGSKA (reference sequence). V lost 6 bases and J lost 1; bases outside the gene matches: 9. The CDR3 has 15 residues. The CDR3 DNA follows: TGCAGTGCCAACAGGCCGGGGGGGCGCACAGATACGCAGTATTTT. It encodes CSANRPGGRTDTQYF.

The V gene is TRBV5-1, the J gene TRBJ2-1; D tentatively fits TRBD1 or TRBD2 (5 bases each). Trimming removed 4 bases from V and 10 bases from J, with 12 bases in between. Germline lookup yields CDR1 SGHRS and CDR2 YFSETQ. The CDR3 has 12 residues. The CDR3 nucleotides are TGCGCCAGCAGCCCGGGGACCGCCGAGCAGTTCTTC. Translating gives CASSPGTAEQFF.

The table lists this clonotype with a few counts. CDR3 coding DNA: TGCGCCAGCAGCTTGGAACCCGGACTTAACTATGGCTACACCTTC. This gives the protein CASSLEPGLNYGYTF. This chain connects TRBV5-1 to TRBJ1-2; D is uncertain. Germline V gives CDR1 SGHRS, CDR2 YFSETQ. The CDR3 loop spans 15 amino acids. The ends were cut back, 0 bases at V and 1 base at J, with 10 bases in the middle.

The genes are TRBV5-6 and TRBJ2-1; D may be TRBD1 or TRBD2 (6 bases each). CDR1 is SGHDT, CDR2 YYEEEE, per germline. With 4 bases removed from V and 12 bases from J, the gap between germline ends came to 17 bases. This CDR3 has 13 amino acids. In DNA, the CDR3 is TGTGCCAGCAGCAAGGGGGGTCAAAGCGGGCAGTTCTTC. It codes for CASSKGGQSGQFF.

This clonotype has a handful of counts. The V call is TRBV12-3 or TRBV12-4, the J call TRBJ1-5; D not certain. This CDR3 comprises 14 residues. Between the trimmed V and J ends, which lost 1 base and 4 bases, there was a span of 8 bases. CDR3 in amino acids: CASSLDNRNQPQHF. The DNA of the CDR3 is TGTGCCAGCAGTTTAGATAACCGGAATCAGCCCCAGCATTTT.

In nucleotides, the CDR3 is TGCGCCAGCAGCTTGGTCACCCAAAGGGAGAATGAGCAGTTCTTC. Its protein product is CASSLVTQRENEQFF. The chain couples TRBV5-1 to TRBJ2-1, with TRBD2 as a possible D gene (5 bases). The CDR3 length is 15 residues. Germline-derived CDR1 and CDR2 are SGHRS and YFSETQ. The ends were cut back, 0 bases at V and 7 bases at J, with 14 bases in the middle.

This clonotype has a handful of counts. The chain couples TRBV29-1 to TRBJ2-5; 14 bases align to TRBD2. The CDR3 extends over 16 amino acids. V lost 4 bases and J lost 1; bases outside the gene matches: 5. Germline V gene data show CDR1 as SQVTM and CDR2 as ANQGSEA. In nucleotides, the CDR3 is TGCAGCGTTGCAAGACTAGCGGGAGGGACCCAAGAGACCCAGTACTTC. This gives the protein CSVARLAGGTQETQYF.